This T cell receptor (beta chain) stems from a study of T-cell reconstitution after alpha-beta-depleted transplantation in children. It was with unique molecular identifiers that the TCRbeta library was prepared. TCRdb processed the PCR reads anew with MiXCR; each CDR3 protein has one entry. This table holds approximately 520,000 distinct CDR3 sequences, 32% found once. Trimming pared 2 bases from V and 3 bases from J, leaving 15 bases between. This CDR3 spans 15 amino acids. In germline, CDR1 is SQVTM, CDR2 ANQGSEA. The sample in question was PBMCs from the stem cell graft donor, obtained from the stem cell graft. This chain joins TRBV29-1 and TRBJ2-3; D unresolved. The TCR originated in a human donor who donated a stem cell graft to a child with aplastic anemia. CDR3 bases: TGCAGCGTTGAATGGTATGGTAAAGGGACAGATACGCAGTATTTT. Residues: CSVEWYGKGTDTQYF.